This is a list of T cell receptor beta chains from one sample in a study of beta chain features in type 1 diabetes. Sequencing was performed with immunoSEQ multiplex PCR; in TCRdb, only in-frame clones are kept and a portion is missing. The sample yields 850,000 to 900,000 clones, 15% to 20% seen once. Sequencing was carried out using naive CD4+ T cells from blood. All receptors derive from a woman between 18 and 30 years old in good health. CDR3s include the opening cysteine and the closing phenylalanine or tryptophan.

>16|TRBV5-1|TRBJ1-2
CASSFTWTSSGYGYTF
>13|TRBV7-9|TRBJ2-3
CASSSTSTDTQYF
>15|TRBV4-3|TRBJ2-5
CASSQDSSGEETQYF
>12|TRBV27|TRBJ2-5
CASGHPSWTQYF
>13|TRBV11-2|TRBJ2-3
CASSTYQGDTQYF
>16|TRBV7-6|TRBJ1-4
CASSSQTGSTNEKLFF
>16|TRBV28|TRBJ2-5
CASSLTGQGLGETQYF
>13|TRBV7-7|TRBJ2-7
CASGPWGGSEQYF
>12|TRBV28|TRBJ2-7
CASSLTTYEQYF
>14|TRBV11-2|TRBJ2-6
CASSRRSGANVLTF
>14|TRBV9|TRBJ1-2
CASSVGHTGFGYTF
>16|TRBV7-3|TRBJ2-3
CASSLNGRLARDTQYF
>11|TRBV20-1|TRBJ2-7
CSALQGFEQYF
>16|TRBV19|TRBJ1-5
CASSPYKQGRNQPQHF
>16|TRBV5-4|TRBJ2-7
CASSLDGLAGAYEQYF
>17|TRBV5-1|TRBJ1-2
CASSSVGQGAQDYGYTF
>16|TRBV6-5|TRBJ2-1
CASSYSFQGSYNEQFF
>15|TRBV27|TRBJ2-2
CASTPGLSNTGELFF
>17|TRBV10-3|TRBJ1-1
CAISEGSQQYLNTEAFF
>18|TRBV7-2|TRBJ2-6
CASSFRGLAGAGANVLTF
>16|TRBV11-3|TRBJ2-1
CASSHGTSGPSDEQFF
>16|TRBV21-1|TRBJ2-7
CASSKVPRQYTYEQYF
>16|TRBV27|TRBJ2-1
CASSLLGTSGTFGQFF
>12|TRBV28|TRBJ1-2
CASSPLPLQVTF
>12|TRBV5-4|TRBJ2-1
CASSGGRYEQFF
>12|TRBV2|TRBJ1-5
CASRADNQPQHF